Presented here are 29 T cell receptor beta chains from one specimen sequenced in a study of blood T cell repertoires in COVID-19. Here immunoSEQ multiplex PCR was the method, and the copy in TCRdb shows in-frame clones only, minus some. The sample shows approximately 200,000 clones, around nine tenths of them seen only once. Sequenced material: peripheral blood. The origin of the receptors is a woman aged 60-75 years with acute or convalescent COVID-19.

The rearrangement joins TRBV28 to TRBJ1-3; no clear D. There are 15 residues in the CDR3. From germline, CDR1 is MDHEN and CDR2 SYDVKM. Trimming pared 5 bases from V and 1 base from J, leaving 12 bases between. CDR3 sequence reads: CASSDASGSGNTIYF. The CDR3 region has the DNA TGTGCCAGCAGTGACGCCTCCGGGTCTGGAAACACCATATATTTT.

The chain couples TRBV25-1 to TRBJ1-5; D uncertain. Trimming shortened V by 2 bases and J by 5 bases, and 13 bases separated the two germline ends. The CDR3 covers 15 residues. The germline CDR1 and CDR2 sequences are MGHDK and SYGVNS. DNA of the CDR3: TGTGCCAGCAGTGAAGGAACGGGAGCTGATCAGCCCCAGCATTTT. This translates into CASSEGTGADQPQHF. Variable domain in full (rest from reference TRBV25-1 and TRBJ1-5): EADIYQTPRYLVIGTGKKITLECSQTMGHDKMYWYQQDPGMELHLIHYSYGVNSTEKGDLSSESTVSRIRTEHFPLTLESARPSHTSQYLCASSEGTGADQPQHFGDGTRLSIL.

A single count supports this clone. The V gene is TRBV5-8, the J gene TRBJ1-2; 10 positions agree with TRBD1. V gave up 7 bases and J gave up 4 bases; unmatched junction bases: 13. The CDR3 has 16 residues. Germline lookup yields CDR1 SGHTS and CDR2 YDEGEE. Here the CDR3 DNA reads TGTGCCAGCCTACCCGGGACAGGGGCTTTCTCCTATGGCTACACCTTC. Encoded protein: CASLPGTGAFSYGYTF.

This sequence joins TRBV6-5 and TRBJ1-6; the D gene is possibly TRBD1 (5 bases). Trimming took off 0 bases at V and 15 bases at J, with 21 bases between the two ends. The CDR3 is 16 residues long. Germline CDR1 reads MNHEY; CDR2 reads SVGAGI. The CDR3 loop is CASSYSRQPTGVVLHF. The CDR3 bases are TGTGCCAGCAGTTACTCCCGACAGCCTACGGGGGTAGTCCTCCACTTT.

The chain couples TRBV2 to TRBJ2-3; 9 nucleotides match TRBD2. Germline V gives CDR1 SNHLY, CDR2 FYNNEI. This CDR3 has 14 residues. The V segment lost 6 bases and the J segment 4 bases; nucleotides outside the gene matches: 5. The DNA for the CDR3 is TGTGCCAGCAGGATTAGCGGGAGCGCAGATACGCAGTATTTT. Amino acid sequence: CASRISGSADTQYF.

This clone was found a few times. The J gene is TRBJ2-5, the V gene TRBV5-1; the D is unclear. Germline assignment: CDR1 SGHRS and CDR2 YFSETQ. The CDR3 loop spans 12 amino acids. V dropped 5 bases and J dropped 5 bases, with 10 bases sitting between them. The CDR3 DNA follows: TGCGCCAGCAGGGCTTCCCTGGAGACCCAGTACTTC. Protein sequence: CASRASLETQYF.

V and J are TRBV4-1 and TRBJ1-4, with D possibly matching TRBD1 (5 bases). Per germline, CDR1 MGHRA and CDR2 YSYEKL. Trimming pared 0 bases from V and 7 bases from J, leaving 12 bases between. This CDR3 contains 15 residues. The CDR3 loop is CASSQDPIRGEKLFF. CDR3 coding DNA: TGCGCCAGCAGCCAAGATCCTATAAGGGGTGAAAAACTGTTTTTT.

This chain connects TRBV21-1 to TRBJ1-5; the tabulated D call, TRBD1, remains unverified against the DNA. TRBV21-1 is termed a pseudogene. The CDR3 is 16 amino acids. CDR3 protein: CASSAPGHISNQPQHF. The CDR3 region has the DNA TGTGCCAGCAGCGCTCCGGGACATATTAGCAATCAGCCCCAGCATTTT.

The V call is TRBV11-2, the J call TRBJ2-4; D remains unclear. Trimming pared 4 bases from V and 0 bases from J, leaving 7 bases between. The length of the CDR3 is 14 residues. Per germline, CDR1 SGHAT and CDR2 FQNNGV. CDR3 region: CASSSVLAKNIQYF. The DNA of the CDR3 is TGTGCCAGCAGCTCGGTCTTAGCCAAAAACATTCAGTACTTC.

The chain carries TRBV5-5 and TRBJ1-6, with a tentative D call TRBD1 (6 bases). The germline CDR1 and CDR2 sequences are SGHKS and YYEKEE (reference sequence). V was shortened by 2 bases and J by 5 bases, with 14 bases between the two germline ends. There are 16 residues in the CDR3. CDR3: CASSLKQGVDNSPLHF. The CDR3 region has the DNA TGTGCCAGCAGCTTAAAACAGGGAGTGGATAATTCACCCCTCCACTTT.

The gene calls are TRBV7-9 and TRBJ1-4, with 11 bases fitting TRBD1. The germline CDR1 and CDR2 sequences are SEHNR and FQNEAQ (reference sequence). V lost 5 bases to trimming and J lost 8 bases; unmatched junction nucleotides: 16. CDR3 length: 18 residues. This CDR3 is CASSQRGTGGPPKEKLFF. For the CDR3, the DNA is TGTGCCAGCAGCCAAAGGGGGACAGGGGGACCCCCCAAAGAAAAACTGTTTTTT.

This chain links TRBV30 with TRBJ2-1; 11 bases match TRBD2. The CDR3 loop spans 15 amino acids. V trimming: 7 bases; J trimming: 3 bases; junction bases outside the gene matches: 8. Germline V gene data show CDR1 as GTSNPN and CDR2 as SVGIG (reference sequence). The CDR3 loop reads CASQGGTSGYNEQFF. The CDR3 DNA sequence: TGTGCCTCGCAGGGCGGGACTAGCGGCTACAATGAGCAGTTCTTC.

A note on this clone: At the DNA level, this CDR3 is encoded by other sequences in the same sample as well. The CDR3 region is CASSLEPGSGNTIYF. For the CDR3, the DNA is TGCGCCAGCAGCTTGGAGCCCGGCTCTGGAAACACCATATATTTT. The chain has TRBV5-1 and TRBJ1-3; D call uncertain. Germline V gives CDR1 SGHRS, CDR2 YFSETQ. The CDR3 contains 15 residues. Trimming cost V 0 bases and J 0 bases, with 7 bases left between them.

The V call is TRBV28, the J call TRBJ2-7; 12 positions match TRBD2. There are 17 residues in the CDR3. The J segment lost 0 bases and the V segment lost 5 bases, leaving 8 bases of the junction unmatched. Germline CDR1 is MDHEN and CDR2 is SYDVKM. CDR3 protein: CASSAPGTSGYSYEQYF. The CDR3 region has the DNA TGTGCCAGCAGTGCACCAGGGACTAGCGGGTACTCCTACGAGCAGTACTTC.

The chain carries TRBV30 and TRBJ1-1, with D possibly TRBD1 on 6 matching bases. Germline V gene data show CDR1 as GTSNPN and CDR2 as SVGIG (reference sequence). V lost 0 bases and J lost 4, with 18 bases in between. The CDR3 length is 16 residues. CDR3 nucleotides: TGTGCCTGGAGTGTAAGGGGGGGTATGGGGACCACTGAAGCTTTCTTT. It codes for CAWSVRGGMGTTEAFF.

This chain links TRBV19 with TRBJ2-3; a weak D match, TRBD2 (5 bases). Germline V gene sequence: CDR1 LNHDA, CDR2 SQIVND (reference sequence). Trimming pared 5 bases from V and 0 bases from J, leaving 15 bases between. There are 16 residues in the CDR3. The CDR3, as DNA: TGTGCCAGTAGTCCATGGAGCGGCTCTAGCACAGATACGCAGTATTTT. The encoded protein is CASSPWSGSSTDTQYF.

This chain joins TRBV21-1 and TRBJ2-5; TRBD1 was called by the table and not checked on the DNA. TRBV21-1 is designated a pseudogene. This CDR3 region has 16 residues. The CDR3 nucleotides are TGTGCCAGCAGCATCCAGGACAAGCCCGGCCAAGAGACCCAGTACTTC. Translating it yields CASSIQDKPGQETQYF.

The gene calls are TRBV7-9 and TRBJ2-7, with TRBD1 matching 9 bases. Per the germline V gene, CDR1 is SEHNR and CDR2 is FQNEAQ (reference sequence). V lost 5 bases, J lost 5 bases, and 7 bases stayed unmatched. The length of the CDR3 is 14 residues. Written as DNA, the CDR3 is TGTGCCAGCAGCCCTCGGGACAGGGAGGACGAGCAGTACTTC. It is translated as CASSPRDREDEQYF.

The rearrangement links TRBV19 to TRBJ2-3; 11 bases fit TRBD2. The germline V gene has CDR1 LNHDA and CDR2 SQIVND (reference sequence). CDR3 size: 16 residues. After removal of 5 bases from V and 2 bases from J, the junction contained 6 bases not matched to a gene. CDR3 protein: CASSPRTSGSTDTQYF. CDR3 nucleotides: TGTGCCAGTAGTCCCCGGACTAGCGGGTCCACAGATACGCAGTATTTT.

The chain has TRBV11-2 and TRBJ1-1, with TRBD1 matching over 10 bases. Germline V gives CDR1 SGHAT, CDR2 FQNNGV. Losses at the gene ends were 4 bases for V and 1 base for J; bases not matched to a gene: 3. There are 15 residues in the CDR3. The CDR3 loop is CASSSWTGGNTEAFF. In DNA form, the CDR3 reads TGTGCCAGCAGCTCGTGGACAGGGGGGAACACTGAAGCTTTCTTT.

The rearrangement joins TRBV7-9 to TRBJ1-5; the D gene is possibly TRBD1 (6 bases). The CDR3 is 15 residues long. The germline V and J ends were trimmed by 0 bases and 7 bases, with 13 bases remaining between them. Per the germline V gene, CDR1 is SEHNR and CDR2 is FQNEAQ (reference sequence). The CDR3 protein is CASSLARGDGQPQHF. The CDR3 DNA follows: TGTGCCAGCAGCTTAGCCAGGGGAGACGGCCAGCCCCAGCATTTT. Supplemented by reference TRBV7-9 and TRBJ1-5, the full variable domain reads DTGVSQNPRHKITKRGQNVTFRCDPISEHNRLYWYRQTLGQGPEFLTYFQNEAQLEKSRLLSDRFSAERPKGSFSTLEIQRTEQGDSAMYLCASSLARGDGQPQHFGDGTRLSIL.

The chain joins TRBV14 to TRBJ1-2, with D possibly matching TRBD1 (5 bases). Germline values: CDR1 SGHDN, CDR2 FVKESK. The V gene lost 1 base and the J gene lost 4 bases, with 16 bases spanning the gap. The CDR3 consists of 16 residues. For the CDR3, the DNA is TGTGCCAGCAGCCAAGTCCAGGGCCGGGGAGGCTATGGCTACACCTTC. Translation gives CASSQVQGRGGYGYTF.

The chain uses TRBV29-1 and TRBJ2-2, with D possibly matching TRBD1 (6 bases). The germline gives CDR1 SQVTM, CDR2 ANQGSEA. The CDR3 is 12 amino acids. Trimming left V 7 bases short and J 5 bases short, with 11 bases between. The CDR3 bases are TGCAGCGCCGCCAGGGGAACCGGGGAGCTGTTTTTT. Translated: CSAARGTGELFF.

This clone has a single count. The chain has TRBV2 and TRBJ1-2; TRBD1 might be the D (6 bases). Trimming cost V 6 bases and J 0 bases, with 11 bases left between them. This CDR3 contains 14 residues. Germline assignment: CDR1 SNHLY and CDR2 FYNNEI. The CDR3, as DNA: TGTGCCAGCAGCTTACAGGGCTCTAACTATGGCTACACCTTC. Protein product: CASSLQGSNYGYTF.

The rearrangement links TRBV3-1 (or the pseudogene TRBV3-2) to TRBJ2-1; 11 bases match TRBD2. The germline V gene encodes CDR1 LGHDT and CDR2 YNNKEL (reference sequence). The CDR3 is made up of 17 amino acids. The ends lost 4 bases at V and 7 bases at J; junction bases unmatched: 12. In DNA, the CDR3 is TGTGCCAGCAGCCGGCGCGGAGGTAGCGGGGGGGTTAATGAGCAGTTCTTC. Translation: CASSRRGGSGGVNEQFF.

The chain couples TRBV9 to TRBJ1-2, with TRBD1 as a possible D gene (5 bases). The V end was cut by 0 bases, the J end by 0 bases, with 12 bases between. Germline V gene lookup returns CDR1 SGDLS and CDR2 YYNGEE. The length of the CDR3 is 16 residues. CDR3 coding DNA: TGTGCCAGCAGCGTAGATGGGGCCTCGGCTAACTATGGCTACACCTTC. Translating gives CASSVDGASANYGYTF.

This chain joins TRBV30 and TRBJ2-7; D possibly corresponds to TRBD2 (6 bases). Between the trimmed V and J ends, which lost 8 bases and 4 bases, there was a span of 18 bases. Germline V gives CDR1 GTSNPN, CDR2 SVGIG (reference sequence). This CDR3 is built from 13 residues. CDR3 sequence: CATAYRRGYEQYF. CDR3 in DNA: TGTGCCACCGCTTATCGGAGGGGATACGAGCAGTACTTC.

The chain is built from TRBV28 and TRBJ1-2, with D unresolved. The CDR3 totals 13 residues. Germline V gene data show CDR1 as MDHEN and CDR2 as SYDVKM. Trimming stripped 5 bases from V and 5 bases from J, with 12 bases between. In nucleotides, the CDR3 is TGTGCCAGCAGTGTTTGGCGGGAGTATGGCTACACCTTC. Translating it yields CASSVWREYGYTF.

The chain employs TRBV7-2 and TRBJ1-3, with D possibly being TRBD1 (5 bases). CDR3 length: 15 residues. Germline V CDR1 and CDR2: SGHTA, FQGNSA. The ends were cut back, 3 bases at V and 0 bases at J, with 9 bases in the middle. CDR3 coding DNA: TGTGCCAGCAGCTTGACAGCCAACTCTGGAAACACCATATATTTT. Its protein is CASSLTANSGNTIYF.